The present T cell receptor beta chain was sequenced within a study of blood T cell repertoires in COVID-19. At the level of the study: Specimens from acute and convalescent COVID-19 originated in the United States, Italy and Spain. Nucleic acid was either cDNA or gDNA, and it came from T cells, B-cell-depleted T cells, or PBMCs.

The CDR3 consists of 15 residues. V was pared by 2 bases and J by 4 bases, with 13 bases between. Germline CDR1 reads MNHEY; CDR2 reads SVGEGT. How the authors handled the data: Amplification from reference gene primers served as the basis for estimated nucleated cell counts. TCRdb's table, derived via immunoSEQ multiplex PCR, lists solely in-frame clones and lacks some. V and J calls and clone size are copied from that table; D and trimming were computed from the DNA. The profile shows tens of thousands of clones, around 90% of them singletons. This chain uses TRBV6-2 or TRBV6-3 with TRBJ2-3; maybe TRBD2 (5 bases). The material sequenced was peripheral blood. The clonotype originates from a woman at least 80 years old with active COVID-19. The CDR3 DNA reads as TGTGCCAGCAGTTACCCCGGGGAGACCTCAGATACGCAGTATTTT. It codes for CASSYPGETSDTQYF.